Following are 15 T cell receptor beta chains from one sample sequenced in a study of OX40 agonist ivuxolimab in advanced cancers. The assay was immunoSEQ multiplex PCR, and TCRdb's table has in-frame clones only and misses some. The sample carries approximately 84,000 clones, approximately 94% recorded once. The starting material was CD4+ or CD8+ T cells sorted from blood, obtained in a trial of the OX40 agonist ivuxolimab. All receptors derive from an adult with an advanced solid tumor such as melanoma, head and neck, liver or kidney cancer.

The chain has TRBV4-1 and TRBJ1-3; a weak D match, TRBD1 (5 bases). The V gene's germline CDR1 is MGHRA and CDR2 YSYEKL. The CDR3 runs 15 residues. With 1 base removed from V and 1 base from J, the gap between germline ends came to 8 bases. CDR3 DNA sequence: TGCGCCAGCAGCCAAGTTGCAGGGTCTGGAAACACCATATATTTT. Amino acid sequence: CASSQVAGSGNTIYF.

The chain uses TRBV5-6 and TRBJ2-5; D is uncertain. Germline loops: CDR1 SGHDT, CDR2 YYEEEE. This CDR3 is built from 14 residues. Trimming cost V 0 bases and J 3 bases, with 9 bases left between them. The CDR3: CASSLVDWEETQYF. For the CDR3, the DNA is TGTGCCAGCAGCTTGGTCGACTGGGAAGAGACCCAGTACTTC.

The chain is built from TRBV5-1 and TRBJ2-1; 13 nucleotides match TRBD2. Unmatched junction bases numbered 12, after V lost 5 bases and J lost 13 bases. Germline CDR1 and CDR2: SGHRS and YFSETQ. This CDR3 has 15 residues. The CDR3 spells CASSSGLAGSDGQFF. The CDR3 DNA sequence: TGCGCCAGCAGTTCGGGACTAGCGGGGTCGGACGGACAGTTCTTC.

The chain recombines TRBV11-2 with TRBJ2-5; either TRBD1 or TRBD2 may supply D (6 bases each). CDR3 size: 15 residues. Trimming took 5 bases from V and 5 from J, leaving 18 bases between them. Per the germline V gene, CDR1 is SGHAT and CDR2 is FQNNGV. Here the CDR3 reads CASSPSKGGRETQYF. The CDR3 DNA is TGTGCCAGCAGCCCTTCGAAAGGGGGGAGGGAGACCCAGTACTTC. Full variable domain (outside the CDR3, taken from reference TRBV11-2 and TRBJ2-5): EAGVAQSPRYKIIEKRQSVAFWCNPISGHATLYWYQQILGQGPKLLIQFQNNGVVDDSQLPKDRFSAERLKGVDSTLKIQPAKLEDSAVYLCASSPSKGGRETQYFGPGTRLLVL.

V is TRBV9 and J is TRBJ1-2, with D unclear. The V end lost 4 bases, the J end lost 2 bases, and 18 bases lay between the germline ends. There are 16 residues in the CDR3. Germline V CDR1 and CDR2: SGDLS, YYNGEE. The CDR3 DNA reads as TGTGCCAGCAGCCGGCGAGTCGAGGAGGGAAACTATGGCTACACCTTC. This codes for CASSRRVEEGNYGYTF.

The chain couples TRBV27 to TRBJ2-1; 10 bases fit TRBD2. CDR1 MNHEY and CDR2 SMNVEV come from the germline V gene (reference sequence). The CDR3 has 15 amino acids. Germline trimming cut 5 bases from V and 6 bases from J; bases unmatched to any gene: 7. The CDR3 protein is CASSILAGALNEQFF. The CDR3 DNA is TGTGCCAGCAGTATTCTAGCGGGAGCTCTCAATGAGCAGTTCTTC.

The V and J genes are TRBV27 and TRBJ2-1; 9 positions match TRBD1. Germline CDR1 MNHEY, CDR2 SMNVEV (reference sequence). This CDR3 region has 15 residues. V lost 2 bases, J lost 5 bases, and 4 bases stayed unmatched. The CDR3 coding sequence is TGTGCCAGCAGTTTAGGGACAGGGTTAAACAATGAGCAGTTCTTC. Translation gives CASSLGTGLNNEQFF.

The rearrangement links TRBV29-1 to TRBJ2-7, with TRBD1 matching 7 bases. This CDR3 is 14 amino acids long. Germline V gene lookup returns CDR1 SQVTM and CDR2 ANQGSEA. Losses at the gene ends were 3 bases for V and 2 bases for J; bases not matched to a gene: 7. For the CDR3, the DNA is TGCAGCGTTGAGACCGGGACAGACACCTACGAGCAGTACTTC. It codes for CSVETGTDTYEQYF.

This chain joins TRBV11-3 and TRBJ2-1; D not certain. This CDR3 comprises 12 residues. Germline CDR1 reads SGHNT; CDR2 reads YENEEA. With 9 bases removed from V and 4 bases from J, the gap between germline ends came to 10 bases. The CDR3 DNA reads TGTGCCAGTTCACATGGGTACAATGAGCAGTTCTTC. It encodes CASSHGYNEQFF.

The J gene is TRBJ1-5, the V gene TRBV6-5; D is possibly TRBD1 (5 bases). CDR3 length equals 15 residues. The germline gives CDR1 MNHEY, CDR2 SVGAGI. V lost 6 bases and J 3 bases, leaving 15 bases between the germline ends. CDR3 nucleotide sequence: TGTGCCAGCAGAGCACAGGCTATCGTCAATCAGCCCCAGCATTTT. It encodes CASRAQAIVNQPQHF.

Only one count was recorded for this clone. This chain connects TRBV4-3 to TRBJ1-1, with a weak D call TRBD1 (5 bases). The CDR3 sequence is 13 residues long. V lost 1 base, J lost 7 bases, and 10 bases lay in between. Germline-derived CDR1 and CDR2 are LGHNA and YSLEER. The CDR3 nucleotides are TGCGCCAGCAGCCAAGGGCACAGGCGTGAAGCTTTCTTT. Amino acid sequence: CASSQGHRREAFF.

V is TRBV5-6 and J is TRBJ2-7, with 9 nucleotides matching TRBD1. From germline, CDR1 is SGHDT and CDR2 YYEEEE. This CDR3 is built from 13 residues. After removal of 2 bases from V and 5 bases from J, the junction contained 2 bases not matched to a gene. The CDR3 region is CASSFGTGHEQYF. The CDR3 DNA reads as TGTGCCAGCAGCTTCGGGACAGGGCACGAGCAGTACTTC.

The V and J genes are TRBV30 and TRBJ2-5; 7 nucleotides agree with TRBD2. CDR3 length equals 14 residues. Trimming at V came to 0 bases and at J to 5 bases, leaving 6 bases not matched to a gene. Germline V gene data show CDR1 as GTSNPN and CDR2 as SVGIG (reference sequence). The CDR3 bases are TGTGCCTGGAGTGTAGGCGCGGGAGTTGAGACCCAGTACTTC. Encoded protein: CAWSVGAGVETQYF.

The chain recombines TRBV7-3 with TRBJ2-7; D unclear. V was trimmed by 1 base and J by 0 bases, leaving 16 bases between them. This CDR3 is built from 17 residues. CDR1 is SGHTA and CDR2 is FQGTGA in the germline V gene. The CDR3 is CASSLNANPPPSYEQYF. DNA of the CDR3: TGTGCCAGCAGCTTAAACGCCAACCCTCCCCCCTCCTACGAGCAGTACTTC.

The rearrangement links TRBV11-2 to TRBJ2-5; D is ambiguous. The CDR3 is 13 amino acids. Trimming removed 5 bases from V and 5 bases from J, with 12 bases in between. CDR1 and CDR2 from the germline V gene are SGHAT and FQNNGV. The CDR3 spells CASSPHMSETQYF. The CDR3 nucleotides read TGTGCCAGCAGCCCTCATATGTCGGAGACCCAGTACTTC. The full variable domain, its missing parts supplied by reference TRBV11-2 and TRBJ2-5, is EAGVAQSPRYKIIEKRQSVAFWCNPISGHATLYWYQQILGQGPKLLIQFQNNGVVDDSQLPKDRFSAERLKGVDSTLKIQPAKLEDSAVYLCASSPHMSETQYFGPGTRLLVL.